These 4 T cell receptor beta chains were all obtained from the same sample, sequenced in a study of blood T cell repertoires in COVID-19. Sequencing used immunoSEQ multiplex PCR; TCRdb keeps in-frame clones, though not all of them. The sample lists roughly 210,000 clones, 80% to 85% seen once, with 10% in the top ten. Sequencing used peripheral blood. These receptors were taken from a woman of 80 years or more with COVID-19, enrolled during active disease.

The sample holds one count of this clone. V gene TRBV28 combines with J gene TRBJ2-7, with D possibly TRBD1 on 6 matching bases. The CDR3 has 14 residues. V was clipped by 8 bases and J by 0 bases, with 14 bases between them. From germline, CDR1 is MDHEN and CDR2 SYDVKM. The CDR3 DNA sequence: TGTGCCAGCGGCCGCAGGGGTTCCTCCTACGAGCAGTACTTC. Translating it yields CASGRRGSSYEQYF. Full variable domain (remainder filled in from reference TRBV28 and TRBJ2-7): DVKVTQSSRYLVKRTGEKVFLECVQDMDHENMFWYRQDPGLGLRLIYFSYDVKMKEKGDIPEGYSVSREKKERFSLILESASTNQTSMYLCASGRRGSSYEQYFGPGTRLTVT.

The chain combines TRBV3-1 (or the pseudogene TRBV3-2) with TRBJ1-2, with D possibly matching TRBD1 (5 bases). V dropped 3 bases and J dropped 4 bases, with 6 bases sitting between them. This CDR3 has 12 residues. Germline values: CDR1 LGHDT, CDR2 YNNKEL (reference sequence). The CDR3 sequence is CASSQDTYGYTF. CDR3 nucleotide sequence: TGTGCCAGCAGCCAGGACACCTATGGCTACACCTTC.

This clone was seen just once. The chain employs TRBV7-9 and TRBJ1-1; 8 bases fit TRBD1. The ends lost 5 bases at V and 1 base at J; junction bases unmatched: 3. Germline loops: CDR1 SEHNR, CDR2 FQNEAQ (reference sequence). This CDR3 spans 14 amino acids. The CDR3 coding sequence is TGTGCCAGCAGCCGACAGGGGTCGAACACTGAAGCTTTCTTT. Its translation: CASSRQGSNTEAFF. Looking up the rest from reference TRBV7-9 and TRBJ1-1 gives the full variable domain: DTGVSQNPRHKITKRGQNVTFRCDPISEHNRLYWYRQTLGQGPEFLTYFQNEAQLEKSRLLSDRFSAERPKGSFSTLEIQRTEQGDSAMYLCASSRQGSNTEAFFGQGTRLTVV.

In its sample, this clone was seen once. The chain carries TRBV5-6 and TRBJ1-3; D is undetermined. Trimming stripped 0 bases from V and 0 bases from J, with 10 bases between. Germline CDR1 SGHDT, CDR2 YYEEEE. CDR3 length: 16 residues. CDR3 DNA sequence: TGTGCCAGCAGCTTGGCCGCTAGATACTCTGGAAACACCATATATTTT. This translates into CASSLAARYSGNTIYF.